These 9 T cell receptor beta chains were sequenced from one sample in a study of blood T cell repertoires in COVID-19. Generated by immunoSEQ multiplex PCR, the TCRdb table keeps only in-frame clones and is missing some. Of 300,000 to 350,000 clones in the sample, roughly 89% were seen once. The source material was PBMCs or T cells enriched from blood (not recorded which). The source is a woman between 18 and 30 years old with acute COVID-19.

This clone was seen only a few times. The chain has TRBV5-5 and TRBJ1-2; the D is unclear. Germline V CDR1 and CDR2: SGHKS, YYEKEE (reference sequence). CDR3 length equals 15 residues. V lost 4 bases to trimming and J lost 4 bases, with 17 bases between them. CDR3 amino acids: CASSLWRDGGYGYTF. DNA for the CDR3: TGTGCCAGCAGCCTTTGGAGGGATGGAGGCTATGGCTACACCTTC.

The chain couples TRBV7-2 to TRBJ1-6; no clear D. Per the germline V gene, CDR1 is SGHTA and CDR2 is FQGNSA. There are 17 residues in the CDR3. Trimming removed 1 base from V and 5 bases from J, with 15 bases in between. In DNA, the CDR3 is TGTGCCAGCAGCTTAGACGGGTTTACCGCTCATAATTCACCCCTCCACTTT. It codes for CASSLDGFTAHNSPLHF.

The CDR3, as DNA: TGTGCCAGCAGCCCGAGTCCAGGGACCTACAATGAGCAGTTCTTC. Amino acids: CASSPSPGTYNEQFF. This sequence joins TRBV28 and TRBJ2-1, with D perhaps matching TRBD1 (5 bases). Germline values: CDR1 MDHEN, CDR2 SYDVKM. Trimming cost V 6 bases and J 2 bases, with 14 bases left between them. CDR3 length equals 15 residues.

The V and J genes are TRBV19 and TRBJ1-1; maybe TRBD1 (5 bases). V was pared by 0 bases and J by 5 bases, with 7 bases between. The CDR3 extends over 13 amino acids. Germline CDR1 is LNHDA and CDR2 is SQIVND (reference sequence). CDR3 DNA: TGTGCCAGTAGTATAGATCAGGGTACTGAAGCTTTCTTT. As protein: CASSIDQGTEAFF.

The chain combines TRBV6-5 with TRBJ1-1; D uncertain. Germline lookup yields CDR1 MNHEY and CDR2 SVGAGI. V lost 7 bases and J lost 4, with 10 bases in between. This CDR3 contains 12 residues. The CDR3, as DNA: TGTGCCAGCACCCGCGAATCCACTGAAGCTTTCTTT. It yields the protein CASTRESTEAFF.

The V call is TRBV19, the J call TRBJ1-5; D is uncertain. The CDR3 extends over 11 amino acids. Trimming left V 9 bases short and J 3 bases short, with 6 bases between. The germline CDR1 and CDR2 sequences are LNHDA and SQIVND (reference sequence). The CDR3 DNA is TGTGCCAGCGGTGTCAATCAGCCCCAGCATTTT. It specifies CASGVNQPQHF.

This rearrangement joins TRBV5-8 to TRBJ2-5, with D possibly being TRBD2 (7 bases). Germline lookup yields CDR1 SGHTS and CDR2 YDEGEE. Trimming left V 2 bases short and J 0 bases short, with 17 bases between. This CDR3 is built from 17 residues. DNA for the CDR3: TGTGCCAGCAGCTTATTAATCTGGGAGGGGGACCAAGAGACCCAGTACTTC. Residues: CASSLLIWEGDQETQYF.

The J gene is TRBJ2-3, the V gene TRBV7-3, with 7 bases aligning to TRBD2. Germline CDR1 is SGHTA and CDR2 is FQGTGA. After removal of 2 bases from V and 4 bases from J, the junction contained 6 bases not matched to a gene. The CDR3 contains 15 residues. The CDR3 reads CASSLLAGVADTQYF. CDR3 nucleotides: TGTGCCAGCAGCTTACTCGCGGGAGTGGCAGATACGCAGTATTTT.

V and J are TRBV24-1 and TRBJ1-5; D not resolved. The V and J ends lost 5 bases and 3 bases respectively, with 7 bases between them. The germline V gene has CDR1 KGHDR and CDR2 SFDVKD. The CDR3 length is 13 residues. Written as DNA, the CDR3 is TGTGCCACCAGTGCGGGAAACAATCAGCCCCAGCATTTT. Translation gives CATSAGNNQPQHF.